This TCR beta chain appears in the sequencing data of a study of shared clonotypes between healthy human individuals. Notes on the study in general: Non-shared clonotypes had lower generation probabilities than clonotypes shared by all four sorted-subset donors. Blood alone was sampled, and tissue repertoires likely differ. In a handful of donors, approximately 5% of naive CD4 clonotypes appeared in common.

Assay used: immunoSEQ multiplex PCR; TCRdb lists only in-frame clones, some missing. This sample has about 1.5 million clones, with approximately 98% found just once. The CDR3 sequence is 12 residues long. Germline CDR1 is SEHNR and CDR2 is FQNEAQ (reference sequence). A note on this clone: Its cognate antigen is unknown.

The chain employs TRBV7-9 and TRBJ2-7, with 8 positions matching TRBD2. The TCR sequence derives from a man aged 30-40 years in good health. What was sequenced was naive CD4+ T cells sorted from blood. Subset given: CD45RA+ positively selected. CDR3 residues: CGVAGSSYEQYF. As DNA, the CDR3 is TGTGGGGTAGCGGGAAGTTCCTACGAGCAGTACTTC.